This T cell receptor (beta chain) was documented in a study of PD-L1 blockade in urothelial cancer. The overall study: Dosed intravenously at 1,200 mg every 3 weeks, atezolizumab was initiated by patients at some point between 2014 and 2016. Most patients, about 85% of the roughly 29, were males with bladder-origin cancer.

Data came from immunoSEQ multiplex PCR; TCRdb stores just in-frame clones and leaves some out. The data show under 70,000 clones, approximately 78% seen once. Germline-derived CDR1 and CDR2 are SQVTM and ANQGSEA. The CDR3 sequence is 14 residues long. The germline V and J ends were trimmed by 5 bases and 5 bases, with 18 bases remaining between them. In this sample, this clone turned up once. Time point here: pretreatment peripheral blood. All patients carried locally advanced or metastatic urothelial carcinoma. Sample numbers ranged from 1 to 8 per patient, encompassing pretreatment and on-treatment collections.

The sample was PBMCs, taken around atezolizumab (anti-PD-L1) treatment. The rearrangement links TRBV29-1 to TRBJ1-1; perhaps TRBD1 as D (6 bases). This TCR was recovered from a man between 65 and 79 years old with urothelial cancer. CDR3 nucleotides: TGCAGCGTTCGTATCGGCCCCAGGGGAACTGAAGCTTTCTTT. Translating it yields CSVRIGPRGTEAFF.